One and the same sample provided the 32 T cell receptor beta chains below, sequenced in a study of CD8 T cells in Susac syndrome. RNA was extracted with the RNeasy kit, and a quantity of about 0.45 to 1 ug was reverse transcribed using random hexamers. TCRdb reprocessed the immunoSEQ multiplex PCR reads with MiXCR, giving one entry per CDR3 protein. The data show hundreds of thousands of distinct CDR3 sequences, around 96% seen once. The sample was CD4+ T cells from PBMCs. The origin of the receptors is a human donor with Susac syndrome.

V and J are TRBV24-1 and TRBJ1-1; D gene uncertain. CDR1 and CDR2 from the germline V gene are KGHDR and SFDVKD. The CDR3 length is 13 residues. V lost 10 bases and J lost 0, with 11 bases in between. CDR3 region: CATSGSLNTEAFF. In DNA form, the CDR3 reads TGTGCCACATCGGGCTCCTTGAACACTGAAGCTTTCTTT.

V and J are TRBV14 and TRBJ1-4; D ambiguous. The CDR3 loop spans 14 amino acids. Per germline, CDR1 SGHDN and CDR2 FVKESK. Trimming shortened V by 3 bases and J by 5 bases, and 10 bases separated the two germline ends. The CDR3 is CASSHDLLNEKLFF. Here the CDR3 DNA reads TGTGCCAGCAGCCATGATCTACTCAATGAAAAACTGTTTTTT.

The rearrangement joins TRBV12-3 or TRBV12-4 to TRBJ1-1; D ambiguous. Trimming took 5 bases from V and 1 from J, leaving 5 bases between them. This CDR3 has 12 residues. The CDR3 region has the DNA TGTGCCAGCAGTCGTCAGAACACTGAAGCTTTCTTT. Translation gives CASSRQNTEAFF.

The V and J genes are TRBV28 and TRBJ2-2, with 7 bases matching TRBD1. The CDR3 extends over 16 amino acids. J lost 5 bases, V lost 0 bases, and 6 bases had no gene match. In germline, CDR1 is MDHEN, CDR2 SYDVKM. CDR3 protein: CASSLWPGQRTGELFF. CDR3 DNA: TGTGCCAGCAGTTTATGGCCGGGACAGCGTACCGGGGAGCTGTTTTTT.

The V and J genes are TRBV30 and TRBJ1-1; weak D call: TRBD1 (5 bases). Trimming shortened V by 3 bases and J by 2 bases, and 19 bases separated the two germline ends. Germline assignment: CDR1 GTSNPN and CDR2 SVGIG (reference sequence). The CDR3 totals 16 residues. CDR3 region: CAWSVIRGGGNTEAFF. As DNA, the CDR3 is TGTGCCTGGAGCGTGATTAGGGGCGGAGGAAACACTGAAGCTTTCTTT.

The gene calls are TRBV23-1 and TRBJ2-3; a weak D match, TRBD1 (5 bases). TRBV23-1 is marked as an open reading frame, function uncertain. The CDR3 spans 16 residues. Trimming stripped 6 bases from V and 1 base from J, with 17 bases between. The CDR3 reads CASRDNSGLGTDTQYF. The CDR3 DNA follows: TGCGCCAGCAGGGACAACAGTGGGTTGGGCACAGATACGCAGTATTTT.

The genes are TRBV20-1 and TRBJ1-4; possibly TRBD1 for D (6 bases). The V gene lost 3 bases and the J gene lost 5 bases, with 19 bases spanning the gap. Germline CDR1 and CDR2: DFQATT and SNEGSKA (reference sequence). This CDR3 comprises 16 residues. The CDR3 DNA is TGCAGTGCTAGTCCCCAGGAGACAGGACGAAATGAAAAACTGTTTTTT. Translation gives CSASPQETGRNEKLFF.

The chain is built from TRBV4-2 and TRBJ2-5; D not certain. Trimming removed 4 bases from V and 0 bases from J, with 3 bases in between. Germline V gives CDR1 LGHNA, CDR2 YNFKEQ. CDR3 length: 12 residues. CDR3 nucleotide sequence: TGTGCCAGCAGCCGGGACCAAGAGACCCAGTACTTC. This gives the protein CASSRDQETQYF.

The rearrangement uses TRBV20-1 and TRBJ1-4; D is uncertain. CDR3 size: 13 residues. Germline V gene sequence: CDR1 DFQATT, CDR2 SNEGSKA (reference sequence). V was clipped by 5 bases and J by 0 bases, with 7 bases between them. CDR3 residues: CSAYRATNEKLFF. The CDR3, as DNA: TGCAGTGCTTACAGAGCAACTAATGAAAAACTGTTTTTT.

This clonotype was recorded once. The chain's CDR3 is CSATGGQNYNEQFF. CDR3 coding DNA: TGCAGTGCTACCGGGGGGCAGAACTACAATGAGCAGTTCTTC. The rearrangement joins TRBV20-1 to TRBJ2-1; perhaps TRBD2 as D (7 bases). Germline V CDR1 and CDR2: DFQATT, SNEGSKA (reference sequence). This CDR3 contains 14 residues. The V end was cut by 4 bases, the J end by 3 bases, with 13 bases between.

The chain combines TRBV20-1 with TRBJ1-3, with a weak D call TRBD1 (5 bases). Germline values: CDR1 DFQATT, CDR2 SNEGSKA (reference sequence). V shed 3 bases and J shed 3 bases, with 9 bases lying between them. CDR3 size: 13 residues. The CDR3 region is CSARPGSGNTIYF. CDR3 bases: TGCAGTGCTAGGCCAGGGAGTGGAAACACCATATATTTT.

Only a few counts were recorded for this clonotype. V is TRBV2 and J is TRBJ1-5; no reliable D call. V dropped 8 bases and J dropped 4 bases, with 3 bases sitting between them. The CDR3 is 10 residues long. Germline CDR1 SNHLY, CDR2 FYNNEI. The CDR3 spells CASGNQPQHF. The CDR3 DNA sequence: TGTGCCAGCGGTAATCAGCCCCAGCATTTT. The full variable domain, its missing parts supplied by reference TRBV2 and TRBJ1-5, is EPEVTQTPSHQVTQMGQEVILRCVPISNHLYFYWYRQILGQKVEFLVSFYNNEISEKSEIFDDQFSVERPDGSNFTLKIRSTKLEDSAMYFCASGNQPQHFGDGTRLSIL.

The CDR3 DNA sequence: TGCGCCAGCAGCCCCGACGGGACACACACCGGGGAGCTGTTTTTT. Its protein product is CASSPDGTHTGELFF. The chain carries TRBV5-1 and TRBJ2-2, with a tentative D call TRBD1 (6 bases). Germline values: CDR1 SGHRS, CDR2 YFSETQ. This CDR3 has 15 amino acids. The ends were cut back, 4 bases at V and 3 bases at J, with 13 bases in the middle.

The chain couples TRBV2 to TRBJ2-5; D is perhaps TRBD1 or TRBD2 (5 bases each). V gave up 5 bases and J gave up 5 bases, with 18 bases separating them. Per the germline V gene, CDR1 is SNHLY and CDR2 is FYNNEI. The CDR3 runs to 15 residues. CDR3 DNA: TGTGCCAGCAGTCCCACCGGGGCCCAGATCGAGACCCAGTACTTC. As protein: CASSPTGAQIETQYF.

Here the CDR3 reads CSATGGPGYEQYF. For the CDR3, the DNA is TGCAGTGCTACTGGGGGCCCCGGCTACGAGCAGTACTTC. This rearrangement joins TRBV20-1 to TRBJ2-7; tentatively, D is TRBD1 (6 bases). V lost 4 bases and J 3 bases, leaving 13 bases between the germline ends. Per the germline V gene, CDR1 is DFQATT and CDR2 is SNEGSKA (reference sequence). The CDR3 has 13 amino acids.

The chain employs TRBV9 and TRBJ1-1; a possible D gene is TRBD1 (6 bases). The germline V gene encodes CDR1 SGDLS and CDR2 YYNGEE. V was trimmed by 4 bases and J by 0 bases, leaving 10 bases between them. This CDR3 has 14 residues. CDR3 DNA sequence: TGTGCCAGCAGCCCCAGGACAGTGAACACTGAAGCTTTCTTT. The encoded protein is CASSPRTVNTEAFF.

The chain links TRBV7-3 to TRBJ2-3; TRBD1 or TRBD2 may be the D gene (7 bases each). The germline V gene has CDR1 SGHTA and CDR2 FQGTGA. The CDR3 has 15 residues. The V end was cut by 6 bases, the J end by 4 bases, with 17 bases between. The CDR3 protein is CASSRGRESPDTQYF. CDR3 coding DNA: TGTGCCAGCAGTAGGGGGCGGGAGAGCCCAGATACGCAGTATTTT.

This clonotype occurred once. V and J are TRBV2 and TRBJ2-7; 12 nucleotides match TRBD1. CDR1 is SNHLY, CDR2 FYNNEI, per germline. Losses at the gene ends were 8 bases for V and 5 bases for J; bases not matched to a gene: 16. The CDR3 has 17 residues. CDR3 loop: CASGMGRFGTGGDEQYF. CDR3 DNA sequence: TGTGCCAGCGGAATGGGCCGATTCGGGACAGGGGGCGACGAGCAGTACTTC.

A few counts support this clonotype. This chain links TRBV29-1 with TRBJ2-7, with D tentatively TRBD2 (6 bases). The CDR3 is made up of 15 amino acids. Germline assignment: CDR1 SQVTM and CDR2 ANQGSEA. The germline V and J ends were trimmed by 0 bases and 5 bases, with 17 bases remaining between them. CDR3 in DNA: TGCAGCGTTGAAGATCTTCTTCGTGGGGGGAACGAGCAGTACTTC. This gives the protein CSVEDLLRGGNEQYF.

The chain carries TRBV20-1 and TRBJ1-5; 7 bases are a match to TRBD1. The trim removed 3 bases at V and 0 bases at J, leaving 2 bases unmatched. The CDR3 loop spans 14 amino acids. Per germline, CDR1 DFQATT and CDR2 SNEGSKA (reference sequence). CDR3 coding DNA: TGCAGTGCTAGCCGACAGGGTAGCAATCAGCCCCAGCATTTT. Its protein is CSASRQGSNQPQHF.

This clonotype has just a few counts. The rearrangement uses TRBV29-1 and TRBJ2-7, with 14 nucleotides matching TRBD2. CDR1 is SQVTM, CDR2 ANQGSEA, per germline. The V gene end was trimmed by 7 bases and the J gene end by 2 bases; junction bases not matched to a gene: 4. The CDR3 is 14 amino acids. The CDR3 spells CSARGLAGAYEQYF. Written as DNA, the CDR3 is TGCAGCGCACGGGGACTAGCGGGAGCCTACGAGCAGTACTTC.

This chain uses TRBV18 with TRBJ2-3, with 8 positions matching TRBD2. Germline V lookup: CDR1 KGHSH, CDR2 LQKENI. Trimming cost V 4 bases and J 6 bases; bases outside gene matches: 12. CDR3 size: 16 residues. Here the CDR3 reads CASSLQTSALGDTQYF. In DNA form, the CDR3 reads TGTGCCAGCTCACTACAGACTAGCGCCCTGGGGGATACGCAGTATTTT.

This chain connects TRBV20-1 to TRBJ2-1; 14 positions agree with TRBD2. Trimming at V came to 3 bases and at J to 7 bases, leaving 5 bases not matched to a gene. This CDR3 contains 15 residues. Germline CDR1 reads DFQATT; CDR2 reads SNEGSKA (reference sequence). CDR3 in DNA: TGCAGTGCTAGTCGGGGGACTAGCGGGAGTAATGAGCAGTTCTTC. Encoded protein: CSASRGTSGSNEQFF.

The chain employs TRBV18 and TRBJ2-7, with 7 bases aligning to TRBD2. Germline V lookup: CDR1 KGHSH, CDR2 LQKENI. Germline trimming cut 5 bases from V and 0 bases from J; bases unmatched to any gene: 4. This CDR3 is built from 14 residues. This CDR3 is CASSSLAVSYEQYF. DNA for the CDR3: TGTGCCAGCTCAAGCCTAGCGGTCTCCTACGAGCAGTACTTC. The variable domain in full, completed from reference TRBV18 and TRBJ2-7, reads NAGVMQNPRHLVRRRGQEARLRCSPMKGHSHVYWYRQLPEEGLKFMVYLQKENIIDESGMPKERFSAEFPKEGPSILRIQQVVRGDSAAYFCASSSLAVSYEQYFGPGTRLTVT.

The table lists this clonotype with a count of one. The chain uses TRBV27 and TRBJ1-5; D is unresolved. Between the trimmed V and J ends, which lost 5 bases and 1 base, there was a span of 24 bases. Germline V gene lookup returns CDR1 MNHEY and CDR2 SMNVEV (reference sequence). The CDR3 totals 19 residues. The CDR3 here is CASSPVLSGIGRSNQPQHF. The CDR3 DNA reads TGTGCCAGCAGTCCTGTCCTCTCGGGAATCGGAAGGAGCAATCAGCCCCAGCATTTT.

V and J are TRBV29-1 and TRBJ1-3; 10 nucleotides agree with TRBD1. The CDR3 extends over 15 amino acids. CDR1 is SQVTM and CDR2 is ANQGSEA in the germline V gene. V lost 5 bases to trimming and J lost 2 bases; unmatched junction nucleotides: 6. CDR3 coding DNA: TGCAGCGTTTCTCAGACAGGGGGCCCTGGAAACACCATATATTTT. As protein: CSVSQTGGPGNTIYF.

The chain is built from TRBV15 and TRBJ2-7; D not resolved. CDR3 length: 13 amino acids. Germline V gives CDR1 LNHNV, CDR2 YYDKDF (reference sequence). Trimming pared 3 bases from V and 1 base from J, leaving 7 bases between. Here the CDR3 DNA reads TGTGCCACCAGCAGGCAGACATCCTACGAGCAGTACTTC. It codes for CATSRQTSYEQYF.

The V call is TRBV15, the J call TRBJ1-2, with D uncertain. Germline V gene data show CDR1 as LNHNV and CDR2 as YYDKDF (reference sequence). The ends were cut back, 5 bases at V and 4 bases at J, with 11 bases in the middle. CDR3 length equals 13 residues. The CDR3 sequence: CATSVLTFYGYTF. The CDR3 DNA reads TGTGCCACCAGCGTACTAACTTTCTATGGCTACACCTTC. Full variable domain (missing parts from reference TRBV15 and TRBJ1-2): DAMVIQNPRYQVTQFGKPVTLSCSQTLNHNVMYWYQQKSSQAPKLLFHYYDKDFNNEADTPDNFQSRRPNTSFCFLDIRSPGLGDTAMYLCATSVLTFYGYTFGSGTRLTVV.

The V and J genes are TRBV9 and TRBJ2-1, with TRBD2 matching 7 bases. In germline, CDR1 is SGDLS, CDR2 YYNGEE. V gave up 7 bases and J gave up 9 bases; unmatched junction bases: 7. The CDR3 covers 12 residues. CDR3 nucleotide sequence: TGTGCCAGCGCTAAGCGGGAAACTGAGCAGTTCTTC. It codes for CASAKRETEQFF.

The chain couples TRBV7-9 to TRBJ2-1, with 7 positions matching TRBD1. CDR3 length: 16 amino acids. Germline lookup yields CDR1 SEHNR and CDR2 FQNEAQ (reference sequence). V gave up 2 bases and J gave up 3 bases; unmatched junction bases: 7. The CDR3 DNA reads TGTGCCAGCAGCTTATTGACGGGACAGAACTACAATGAGCAGTTCTTC. Protein sequence: CASSLLTGQNYNEQFF.

This chain uses TRBV30 with TRBJ1-5; D ambiguous. Germline values: CDR1 GTSNPN, CDR2 SVGIG (reference sequence). CDR3 length: 13 amino acids. Trimming took 4 bases from V and 1 from J, leaving 8 bases between them. CDR3 sequence reads: CAWNRYSNQPQHF. Here the CDR3 DNA reads TGTGCCTGGAATCGTTACAGCAATCAGCCCCAGCATTTT.

This clonotype was picked up one time. V and J are TRBV2 and TRBJ1-2, with D perhaps matching TRBD1 (5 bases). This CDR3 spans 14 amino acids. CDR1 and CDR2 (germline): SNHLY, FYNNEI. Deletions cut 5 bases from V and 9 bases from J, with 19 bases between. The DNA for the CDR3 is TGTGCCAGCAGTATACTCCATGCTTCAGGGCGCTACACCTTC. It specifies CASSILHASGRYTF.